The 8 T cell receptor beta chains presented below share a single source sample, sequenced in a study of breast tumors, draining lymph nodes, adjacent tissues. Each CDR3 protein is one row after TCRdb ran MiXCR on the multiplex PCR reads. Of 11,000 to 15,000 distinct CDR3 sequences in the sample, 55% were seen once. The sequenced sample consisted of tumor-adjacent breast tissue. All receptors come from a female donor with breast cancer. Some clones in this sample may be carry-over from other donors' samples.

The CDR3 loop is CASSTTGGARSEQYF. CDR3 DNA: TGTGCCAGCAGTACCACAGGGGGCGCAAGATCCGAGCAGTACTTC. The V and J genes are TRBV2 and TRBJ2-7, with 9 bases that match TRBD1. From germline, CDR1 is SNHLY and CDR2 FYNNEI. The length of the CDR3 is 15 residues. Germline trimming cut 5 bases from V and 6 bases from J; bases unmatched to any gene: 11.

The table lists this clonotype with many counts. This chain joins TRBV6-5 and TRBJ2-4; no firm D call. The V end was cut by 0 bases, the J end by 6 bases, with 0 bases between. The germline V gene encodes CDR1 MNHEY and CDR2 SVGAGI. The CDR3 runs 11 residues. This CDR3 reads CASSYSNIQYF. CDR3 bases: TGTGCCAGCAGTTACTCAAACATTCAGTACTTC.

The genes are TRBV20-1 and TRBJ2-2; D may be TRBD1 or TRBD2 (6 bases each). CDR3 length: 15 residues. CDR1 and CDR2 (germline): DFQATT, SNEGSKA (reference sequence). Deletions cut 0 bases from V and 4 bases from J, with 12 bases between. The CDR3, as DNA: TGCAGTGCTAGAGATGTACAGGGAGGCACCGGGGAGCTGTTTTTT. Its translation: CSARDVQGGTGELFF.

This clonotype was seen repeatedly, ten times or more. The V gene is TRBV7-3, the J gene TRBJ2-4, with D maybe TRBD1 (6 bases). With 5 bases removed from V and 6 bases from J, the gap between germline ends came to 11 bases. The germline V gene encodes CDR1 SGHTA and CDR2 FQGTGA. CDR3 length equals 13 residues. CDR3: CASSAQGGNIQYF. The DNA of the CDR3 is TGTGCCAGCAGCGCACAGGGCGGAAACATTCAGTACTTC. Combining the CDR3 with reference TRBV7-3 and TRBJ2-4 gives the whole variable domain GAGVSQTPSNKVTEKGKYVELRCDPISGHTALYWYRQSLGQGPEFLIYFQGTGAADDSGLPNDRFFAVRPEGSVSTLKIQRTERGDSAVYLCASSAQGGNIQYFGAGTRLSVL.

For this clonotype: An end of the junction differs from the germline gene, which may be a read error. V and J are TRBV20-1 and TRBJ1-5; a possible D gene is TRBD1 (5 bases). CDR3 length: 14 residues. Germline CDR1 is DFQATT and CDR2 is SNEGSKA (reference sequence). DNA for the CDR3: TGCAGTGCCAGAGGGGTTAATAGCAATCAGCCCCAGCATTTT. Its protein is CSARGVNSNQPQHF.

In its sample, this clonotype was seen many times. The rearrangement links TRBV20-1 to TRBJ1-2; TRBD1 is a possible D gene (6 bases). CDR3 length equals 18 residues. V was clipped by 2 bases and J by 4 bases, with 26 bases between them. The germline CDR1 and CDR2 sequences are DFQATT and SNEGSKA (reference sequence). The CDR3 here is CSARQLEGWPGGRYGYTF. The DNA for the CDR3 is TGCAGTGCTAGACAGTTAGAGGGTTGGCCGGGGGGCCGCTATGGCTACACCTTC.

In DNA, the CDR3 is TGTGCCACCCCCTGGGGTGGACAGGGAATCGGGGAGCTGTTTTTT. Its translation: CATPWGGQGIGELFF. This chain uses TRBV24-1 with TRBJ2-2, with 8 bases fitting TRBD1. The junction had 12 bases not matched to a gene; V was cut back by 9 bases and J by 7 bases. The CDR3 covers 15 residues. Germline values: CDR1 KGHDR, CDR2 SFDVKD.

This clonotype was counted ten times or more. The chain couples TRBV5-6 to TRBJ2-5; unclear D gene. The CDR3 totals 15 residues. The V gene lost 0 bases and the J gene lost 5 bases, with 14 bases spanning the gap. Per the germline V gene, CDR1 is SGHDT and CDR2 is YYEEEE. The CDR3 sequence is CASSLGGTPGETQYF. CDR3 DNA: TGTGCCAGCAGCTTGGGCGGTACACCGGGCGAGACCCAGTACTTC.